The source of this TCR beta chain is a study of blood T cell repertoires in COVID-19. Libraries were prepared by immunoSEQ multiplex PCR; TCRdb keeps only in-frame clonotypes and omits some of them. Of about 130,000 clones in the sample, under 90% were seen once. This clone appeared a single time. The germline CDR1 and CDR2 sequences are SQVTM and ANQGSEA. The CDR3 runs to 12 residues. The V end was cut by 6 bases, the J end by 2 bases, with 10 bases between. Sequenced material: peripheral blood. V is TRBV29-1 and J is TRBJ1-1; D may be TRBD1 (6 bases). This TCR was recovered from a woman aged 55-70 years with active or convalescent COVID-19. In DNA form, the CDR3 reads TGCAGCGTACGGACAGTTAACACTGAAGCTTTCTTT. Translating gives CSVRTVNTEAFF.